This T cell receptor (beta chain) was identified during a study of shared clonotypes between healthy human individuals. The assay was immunoSEQ multiplex PCR, and TCRdb's table has in-frame clones only and misses some. The repertoire includes 2 million to 2.5 million clones, almost 96% of them detected once, and approximately 0.13% sits in the top ten. This CDR3 is built from 15 residues. The germline V gene has CDR1 SGHRS and CDR2 YFSETQ. Unmatched junction bases numbered 11, after V lost 2 bases and J lost 10 bases. Sequenced material: naive CD4+ T cells sorted from blood. The subset was: CD45RA+ positively selected. The TCR sequence derives from a man younger than 35 in good health. V is TRBV5-1 and J is TRBJ2-1, with 8 bases identical to TRBD1. For the CDR3, the DNA is TGCGCCAGCAGCTTAAAGACAGGGGTGAACCTCGAGCAGTTCTTC. Protein sequence: CASSLKTGVNLEQFF.